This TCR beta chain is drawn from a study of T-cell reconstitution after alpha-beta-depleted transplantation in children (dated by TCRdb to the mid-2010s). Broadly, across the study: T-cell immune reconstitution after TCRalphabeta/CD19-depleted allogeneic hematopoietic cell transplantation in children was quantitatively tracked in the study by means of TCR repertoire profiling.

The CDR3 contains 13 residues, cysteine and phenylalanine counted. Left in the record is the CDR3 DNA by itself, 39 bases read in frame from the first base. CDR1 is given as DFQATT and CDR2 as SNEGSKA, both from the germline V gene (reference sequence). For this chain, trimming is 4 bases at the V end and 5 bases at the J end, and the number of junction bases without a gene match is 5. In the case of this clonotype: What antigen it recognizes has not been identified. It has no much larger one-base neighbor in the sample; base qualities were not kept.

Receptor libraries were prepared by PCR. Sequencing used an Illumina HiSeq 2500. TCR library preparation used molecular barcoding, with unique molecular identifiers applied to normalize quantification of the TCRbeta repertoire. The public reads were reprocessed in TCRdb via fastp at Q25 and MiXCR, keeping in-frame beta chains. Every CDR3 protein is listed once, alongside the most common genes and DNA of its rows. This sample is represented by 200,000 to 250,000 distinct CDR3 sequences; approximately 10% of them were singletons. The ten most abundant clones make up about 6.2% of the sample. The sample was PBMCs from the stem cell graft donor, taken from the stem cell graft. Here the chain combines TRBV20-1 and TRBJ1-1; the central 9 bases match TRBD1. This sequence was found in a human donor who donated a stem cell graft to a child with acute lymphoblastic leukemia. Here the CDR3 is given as CSATTGGGTEAFF. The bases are TGCAGTGCTACAACAGGGGGCGGAACTGAAGCTTTCTTT.